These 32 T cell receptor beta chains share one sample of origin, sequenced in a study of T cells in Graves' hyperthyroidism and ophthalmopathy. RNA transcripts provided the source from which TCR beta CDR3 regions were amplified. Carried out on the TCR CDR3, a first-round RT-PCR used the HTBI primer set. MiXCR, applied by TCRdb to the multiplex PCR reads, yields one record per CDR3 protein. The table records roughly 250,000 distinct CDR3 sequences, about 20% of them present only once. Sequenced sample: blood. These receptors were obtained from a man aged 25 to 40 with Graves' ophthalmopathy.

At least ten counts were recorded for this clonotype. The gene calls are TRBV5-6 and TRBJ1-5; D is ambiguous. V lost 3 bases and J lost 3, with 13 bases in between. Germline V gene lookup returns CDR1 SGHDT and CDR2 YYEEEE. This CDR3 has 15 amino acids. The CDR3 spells CASSSSQLLNQPQHF. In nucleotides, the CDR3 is TGTGCCAGCAGCTCGTCACAGCTACTCAATCAGCCCCAGCATTTT.

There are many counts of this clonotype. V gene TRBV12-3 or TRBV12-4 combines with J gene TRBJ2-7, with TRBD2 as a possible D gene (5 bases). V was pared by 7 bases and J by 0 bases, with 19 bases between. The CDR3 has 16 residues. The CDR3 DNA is TGTGCCAGCACTGAATATTGGACGGGAAGCTCCTACGAGCAGTACTTC. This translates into CASTEYWTGSSYEQYF.

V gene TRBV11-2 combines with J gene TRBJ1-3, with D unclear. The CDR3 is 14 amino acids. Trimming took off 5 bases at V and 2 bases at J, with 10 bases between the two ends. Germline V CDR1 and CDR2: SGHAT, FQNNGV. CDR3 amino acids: CASSPLSTGNTIYF. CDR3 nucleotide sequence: TGTGCCAGCAGCCCGCTGTCGACTGGAAACACCATATATTTT.

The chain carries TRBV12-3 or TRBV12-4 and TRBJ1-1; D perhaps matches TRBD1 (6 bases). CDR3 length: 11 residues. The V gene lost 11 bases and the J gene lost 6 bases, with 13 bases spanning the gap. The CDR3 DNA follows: TGTGCCGCCACAGGGCGTTCTGAAGCTTTCTTT. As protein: CAATGRSEAFF.

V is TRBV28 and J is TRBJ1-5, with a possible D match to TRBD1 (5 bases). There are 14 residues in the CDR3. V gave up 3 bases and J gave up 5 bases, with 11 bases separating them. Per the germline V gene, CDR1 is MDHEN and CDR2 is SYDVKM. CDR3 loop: CASSFAGFDQPQHF. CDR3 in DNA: TGTGCCAGCAGTTTCGCAGGGTTCGATCAGCCCCAGCATTTT.

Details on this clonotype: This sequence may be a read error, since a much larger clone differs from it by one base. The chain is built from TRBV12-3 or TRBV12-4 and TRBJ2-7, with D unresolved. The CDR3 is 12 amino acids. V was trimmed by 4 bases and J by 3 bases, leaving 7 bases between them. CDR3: CASSSLDYEQYF. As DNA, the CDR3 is TGTGCCAGCAGTTCCCTGGACTACGAGCAGTACTTC.

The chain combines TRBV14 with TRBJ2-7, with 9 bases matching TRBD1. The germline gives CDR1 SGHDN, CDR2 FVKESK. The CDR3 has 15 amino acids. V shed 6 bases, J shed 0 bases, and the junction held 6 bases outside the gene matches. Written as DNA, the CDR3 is TGTGCCAGCAGAAGGACAGGGGCCCCCTCCTACGAGCAGTACTTC. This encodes CASRRTGAPSYEQYF.

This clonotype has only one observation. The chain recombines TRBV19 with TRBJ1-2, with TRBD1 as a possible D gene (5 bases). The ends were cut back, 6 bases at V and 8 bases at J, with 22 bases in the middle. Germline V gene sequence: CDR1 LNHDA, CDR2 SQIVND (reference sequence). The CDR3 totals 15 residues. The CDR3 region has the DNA TGTGCCAGTAGCTTGCCGGGACTGTTCGTTTTGGGCTACACCTTC. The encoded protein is CASSLPGLFVLGYTF.

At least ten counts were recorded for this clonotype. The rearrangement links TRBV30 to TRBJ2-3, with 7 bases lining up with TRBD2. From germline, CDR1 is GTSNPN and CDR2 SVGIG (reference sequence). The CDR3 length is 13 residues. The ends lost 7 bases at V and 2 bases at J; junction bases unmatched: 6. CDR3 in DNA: TGTGCCTCAGCGGGGCAAATCACAGATACGCAGTATTTT. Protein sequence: CASAGQITDTQYF.

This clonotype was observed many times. For the CDR3, the DNA is TGTGCCACCCGAGGACTAGCGGGTTCCTACGAGCAGTACTTC. It codes for CATRGLAGSYEQYF. The chain couples TRBV2 to TRBJ2-7; 11 bases line up with TRBD2. CDR1 and CDR2 from the germline V gene are SNHLY and FYNNEI. The ends lost 10 bases at V and 1 base at J; junction bases unmatched: 6. This CDR3 is built from 14 residues.

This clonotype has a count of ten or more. As DNA, the CDR3 is TGTGCCAGCAGCAGAATTAACAACGAGCAGTACTTC. Translating gives CASSRINNEQYF. The gene calls are TRBV7-9 and TRBJ2-7, with D uncertain. Germline assignment: CDR1 SEHNR and CDR2 FQNEAQ (reference sequence). V shed 5 bases and J shed 5 bases, with 10 bases lying between them. The CDR3 length is 12 residues. The full variable domain, rest sourced from reference TRBV7-9 and TRBJ2-7, is DTGVSQNPRHKITKRGQNVTFRCDPISEHNRLYWYRQTLGQGPEFLTYFQNEAQLEKSRLLSDRFSAERPKGSFSTLEIQRTEQGDSAMYLCASSRINNEQYFGPGTRLTVT.

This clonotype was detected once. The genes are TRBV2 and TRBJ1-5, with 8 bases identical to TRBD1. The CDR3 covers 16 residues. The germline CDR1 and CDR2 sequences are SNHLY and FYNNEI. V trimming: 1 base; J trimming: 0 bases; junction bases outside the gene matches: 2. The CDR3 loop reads CASSEGTGPSNQPQHF. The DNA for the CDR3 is TGTGCCAGCAGTGAAGGGACAGGGCCTAGCAATCAGCCCCAGCATTTT.

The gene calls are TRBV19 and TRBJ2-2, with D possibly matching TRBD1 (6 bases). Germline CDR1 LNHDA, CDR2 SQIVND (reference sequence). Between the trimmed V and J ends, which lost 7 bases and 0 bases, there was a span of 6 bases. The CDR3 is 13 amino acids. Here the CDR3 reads CASTGANTGELFF. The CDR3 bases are TGTGCCAGTACAGGGGCGAACACCGGGGAGCTGTTTTTT.

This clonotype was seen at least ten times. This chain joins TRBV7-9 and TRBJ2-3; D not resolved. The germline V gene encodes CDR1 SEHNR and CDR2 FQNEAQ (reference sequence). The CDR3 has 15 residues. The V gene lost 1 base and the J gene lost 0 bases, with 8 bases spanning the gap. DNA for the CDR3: TGTGCCAGCAGCTTAGACAGCCACAGCACAGATACGCAGTATTTT. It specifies CASSLDSHSTDTQYF.

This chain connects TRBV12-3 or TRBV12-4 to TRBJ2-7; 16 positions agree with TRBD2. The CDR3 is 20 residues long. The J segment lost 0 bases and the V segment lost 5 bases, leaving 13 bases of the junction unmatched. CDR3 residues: CASSRGLGLAGGIDSYEQYF. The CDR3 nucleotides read TGTGCCAGCAGTAGGGGGTTGGGACTAGCGGGAGGGATTGACTCCTACGAGCAGTACTTC.

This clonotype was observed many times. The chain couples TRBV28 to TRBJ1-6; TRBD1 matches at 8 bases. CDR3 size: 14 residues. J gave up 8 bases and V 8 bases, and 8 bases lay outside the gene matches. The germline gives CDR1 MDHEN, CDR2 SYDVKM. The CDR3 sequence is CASLEDRGHSPLHF. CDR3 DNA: TGTGCCAGCCTTGAAGACAGGGGACATTCACCCCTCCACTTT. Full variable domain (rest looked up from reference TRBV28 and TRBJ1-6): DVKVTQSSRYLVKRTGEKVFLECVQDMDHENMFWYRQDPGLGLRLIYFSYDVKMKEKGDIPEGYSVSREKKERFSLILESASTNQTSMYLCASLEDRGHSPLHFGNGTRLTVT.

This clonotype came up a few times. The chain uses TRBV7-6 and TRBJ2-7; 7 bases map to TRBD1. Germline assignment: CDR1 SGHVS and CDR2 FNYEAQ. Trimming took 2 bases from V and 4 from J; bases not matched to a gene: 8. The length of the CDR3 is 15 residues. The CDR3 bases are TGTGCCAGCAGCTTAACGGCAGGGGGTCTGTACGAGCAGTACTTC. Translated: CASSLTAGGLYEQYF.

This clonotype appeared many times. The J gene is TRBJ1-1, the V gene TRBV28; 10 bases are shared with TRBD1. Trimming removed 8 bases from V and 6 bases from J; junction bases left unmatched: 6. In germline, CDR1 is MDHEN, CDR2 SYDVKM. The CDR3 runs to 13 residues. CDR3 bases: TGTGCCAGCGCAGGGACAGGGGTCGCTGAAGCTTTCTTT. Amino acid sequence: CASAGTGVAEAFF.

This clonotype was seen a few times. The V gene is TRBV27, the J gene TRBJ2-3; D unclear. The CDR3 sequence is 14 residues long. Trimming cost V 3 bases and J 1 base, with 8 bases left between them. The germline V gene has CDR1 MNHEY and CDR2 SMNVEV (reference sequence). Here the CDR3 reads CASSFESRTDTQYF. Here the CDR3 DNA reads TGTGCCAGCAGTTTCGAGTCCCGCACAGATACGCAGTATTTT.

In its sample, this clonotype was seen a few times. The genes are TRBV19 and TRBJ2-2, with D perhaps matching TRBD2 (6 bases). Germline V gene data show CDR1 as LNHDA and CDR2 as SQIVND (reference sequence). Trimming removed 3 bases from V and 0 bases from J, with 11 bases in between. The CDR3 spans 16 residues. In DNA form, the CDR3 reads TGTGCCAGTAGTATGATGGGAGGCCCGAACACCGGGGAGCTGTTTTTT. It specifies CASSMMGGPNTGELFF.

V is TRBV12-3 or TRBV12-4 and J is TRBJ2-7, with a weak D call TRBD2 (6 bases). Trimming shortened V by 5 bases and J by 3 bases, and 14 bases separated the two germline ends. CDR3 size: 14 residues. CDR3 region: CASSRGRTNYEQYF. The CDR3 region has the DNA TGTGCCAGCAGTAGGGGTAGGACTAACTACGAGCAGTACTTC.

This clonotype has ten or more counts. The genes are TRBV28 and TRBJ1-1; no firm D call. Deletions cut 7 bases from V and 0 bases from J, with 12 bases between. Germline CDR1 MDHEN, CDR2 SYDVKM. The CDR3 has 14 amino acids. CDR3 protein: CASTLLQLNTEAFF. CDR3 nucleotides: TGTGCCAGCACCCTTCTACAGCTGAACACTGAAGCTTTCTTT. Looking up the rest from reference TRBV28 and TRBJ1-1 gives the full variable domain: DVKVTQSSRYLVKRTGEKVFLECVQDMDHENMFWYRQDPGLGLRLIYFSYDVKMKEKGDIPEGYSVSREKKERFSLILESASTNQTSMYLCASTLLQLNTEAFFGQGTRLTVV.

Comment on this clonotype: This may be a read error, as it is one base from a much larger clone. The CDR3 sequence: CAALNRFSYEQYF. The CDR3, as DNA: TGTGCCGCCCTCAATCGTTTTTCCTACGAGCAGTACTTC. The chain recombines TRBV28 with TRBJ2-7; D remains unclear. Trimming pared 11 bases from V and 1 base from J, leaving 15 bases between. Germline V lookup: CDR1 MDHEN, CDR2 SYDVKM. The CDR3 totals 13 residues.

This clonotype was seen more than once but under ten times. The chain's CDR3 is CAWSDGHFTDTQYF. The CDR3, as DNA: TGTGCCTGGAGTGACGGACATTTCACAGATACGCAGTATTTT. The chain uses TRBV30 and TRBJ2-3; D perhaps matches TRBD1 (5 bases). CDR1 is GTSNPN and CDR2 is SVGIG in the germline V gene (reference sequence). The CDR3 length is 14 residues. V was trimmed by 1 base and J by 2 bases, leaving 10 bases between them.

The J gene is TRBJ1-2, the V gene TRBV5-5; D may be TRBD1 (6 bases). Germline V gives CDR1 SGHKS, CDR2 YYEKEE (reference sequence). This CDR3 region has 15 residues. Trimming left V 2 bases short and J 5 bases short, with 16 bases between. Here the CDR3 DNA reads TGTGCCAGCAGCTTTGACAGGTCCCTCTCGTATGGCTACACCTTC. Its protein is CASSFDRSLSYGYTF.

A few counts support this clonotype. The CDR3 DNA follows: TGCAGCGTCCCGACACTTTACAATGAGCAGTTCTTC. Residues: CSVPTLYNEQFF. The chain recombines TRBV29-1 with TRBJ2-1; D is undetermined. The CDR3 covers 12 residues. V was pared by 6 bases and J by 4 bases, with 10 bases between. Looked up from germline, CDR1 is SQVTM and CDR2 is ANQGSEA.

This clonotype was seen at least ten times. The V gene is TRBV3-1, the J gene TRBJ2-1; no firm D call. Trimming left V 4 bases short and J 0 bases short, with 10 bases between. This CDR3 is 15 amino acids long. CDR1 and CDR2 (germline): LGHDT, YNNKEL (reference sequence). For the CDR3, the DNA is TGTGCCAGCAGCCTCGACTCGCCCTCCTACAATGAGCAGTTCTTC. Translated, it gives CASSLDSPSYNEQFF.

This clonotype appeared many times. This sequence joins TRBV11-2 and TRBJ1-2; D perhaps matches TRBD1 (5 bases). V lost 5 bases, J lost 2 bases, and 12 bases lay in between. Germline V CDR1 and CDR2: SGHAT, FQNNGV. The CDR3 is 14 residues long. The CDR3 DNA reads TGTGCCAGCAGCCCAGAAGCAGGGAACTATGGCTACACCTTC. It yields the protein CASSPEAGNYGYTF.

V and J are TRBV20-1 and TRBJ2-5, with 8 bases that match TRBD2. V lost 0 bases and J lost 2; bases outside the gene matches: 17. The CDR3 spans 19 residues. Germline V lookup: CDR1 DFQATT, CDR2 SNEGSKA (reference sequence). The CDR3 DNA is TGCAGTGCTAGAGATATGAGGGGTTCCTTAGCGGGACCACAAGAGACCCAGTACTTC. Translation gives CSARDMRGSLAGPQETQYF.

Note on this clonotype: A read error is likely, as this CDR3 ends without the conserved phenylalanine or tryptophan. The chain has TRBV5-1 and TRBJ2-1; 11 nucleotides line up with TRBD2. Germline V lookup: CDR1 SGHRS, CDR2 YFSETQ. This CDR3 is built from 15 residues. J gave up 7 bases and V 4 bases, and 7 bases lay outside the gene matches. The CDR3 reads CASSRLAGKDNEQFL. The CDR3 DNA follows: TGCGCCAGCAGCAGACTAGCGGGAAAAGATAATGAGCAGTTCCTC.

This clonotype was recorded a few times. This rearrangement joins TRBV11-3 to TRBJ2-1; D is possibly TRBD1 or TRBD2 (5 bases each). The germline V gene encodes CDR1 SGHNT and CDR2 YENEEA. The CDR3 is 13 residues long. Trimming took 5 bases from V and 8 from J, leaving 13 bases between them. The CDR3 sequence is CASSPGTADEQFF. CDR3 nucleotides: TGTGCCAGCAGCCCAGGGACGGCCGATGAGCAGTTCTTC.

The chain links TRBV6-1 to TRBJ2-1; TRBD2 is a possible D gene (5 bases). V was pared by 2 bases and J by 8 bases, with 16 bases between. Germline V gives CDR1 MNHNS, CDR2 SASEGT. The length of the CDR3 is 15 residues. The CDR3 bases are TGTGCCAGCAGTGAATACCGGAGCGGAAGGGATGAGCAGTTCTTC. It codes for CASSEYRSGRDEQFF.